This T cell receptor (beta chain) was identified in a study of blood T cell repertoires in COVID-19. As processed by the authors: Counts of nucleated cells, estimated from reference gene primer amplification, were obtained. Using immunoSEQ multiplex PCR, the repertoire was profiled, and TCRdb retains in-frame clones only, with some absent. From that table come the V and J calls and clone size; the DNA was used to work out D and trimming. The sample includes around 170,000 clones, just under 80% of them seen just once. The specimen was peripheral blood. The source is a woman older than 75 with acute or convalescent COVID-19.

DNA of the CDR3: TGTGCCAGCAGCTTAATGAACACTGAAGCTTTCTTT. Translation: CASSLMNTEAFF. The V and J genes are TRBV3-1 (or the pseudogene TRBV3-2) and TRBJ1-1, with D unresolved. Germline CDR1 is LGHDT and CDR2 is YNNKEL (reference sequence). Trimming took off 5 bases at V and 0 bases at J, with 4 bases between the two ends. The CDR3 runs to 12 residues.